The clone carrying this T cell receptor beta chain was observed a single time. This specimen comes from a study of cytomegalovirus exposure and HLA in healthy donors. Background on the study: It was reported in a later analysis that the approximately 120 validation repertoires used the same platform as the approximately 670 first-cohort repertoires.

Sequencing used immunoSEQ multiplex PCR; TCRdb keeps in-frame clones, though not all of them. The profile covers fewer than 250,000 clones, with over 80% appearing a single time and around 5.5% taken by the ten largest. The CDR3 contains 11 residues. Germline V lookup: CDR1 SGHNT, CDR2 YYREEE (reference sequence). Trimming at V came to 9 bases and at J to 5 bases, leaving 4 bases not matched to a gene. This clonotype was obtained from a woman in her late teens or twenties in good health and CMV-seronegative. The J gene is TRBJ2-7, the V gene TRBV5-4, with 8 bases matching TRBD1. The sequenced material came from PBMCs. As DNA, the CDR3 is TGTGCCACGAGACAGGGGAACGAGCAGTACTTC. Translating gives CATRQGNEQYF.